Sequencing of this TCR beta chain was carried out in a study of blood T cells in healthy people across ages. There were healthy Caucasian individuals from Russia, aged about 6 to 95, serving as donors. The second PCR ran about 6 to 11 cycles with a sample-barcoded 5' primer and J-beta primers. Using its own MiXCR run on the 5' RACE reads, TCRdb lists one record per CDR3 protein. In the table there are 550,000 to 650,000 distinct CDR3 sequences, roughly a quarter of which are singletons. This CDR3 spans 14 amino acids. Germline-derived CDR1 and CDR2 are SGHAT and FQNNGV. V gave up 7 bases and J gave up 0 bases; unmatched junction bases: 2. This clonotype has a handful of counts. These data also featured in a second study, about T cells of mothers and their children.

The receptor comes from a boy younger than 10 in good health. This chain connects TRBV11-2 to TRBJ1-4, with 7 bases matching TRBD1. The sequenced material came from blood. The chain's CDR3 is CASKQGATNEKLFF. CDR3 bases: TGTGCCAGCAAGCAGGGGGCAACTAATGAAAAACTGTTTTTT.